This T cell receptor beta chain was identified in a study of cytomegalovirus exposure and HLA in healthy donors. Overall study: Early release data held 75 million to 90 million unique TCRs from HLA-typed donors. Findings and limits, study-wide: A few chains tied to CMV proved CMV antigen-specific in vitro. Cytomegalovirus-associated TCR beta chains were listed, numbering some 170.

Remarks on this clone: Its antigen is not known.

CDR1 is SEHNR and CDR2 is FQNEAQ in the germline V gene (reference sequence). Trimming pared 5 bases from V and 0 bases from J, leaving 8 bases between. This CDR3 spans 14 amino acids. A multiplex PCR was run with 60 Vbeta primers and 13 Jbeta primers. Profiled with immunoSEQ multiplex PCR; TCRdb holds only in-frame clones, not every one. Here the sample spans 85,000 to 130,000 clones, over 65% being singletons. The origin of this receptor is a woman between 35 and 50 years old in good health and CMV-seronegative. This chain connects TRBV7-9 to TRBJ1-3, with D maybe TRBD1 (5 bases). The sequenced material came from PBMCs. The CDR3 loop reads CASSRGSSGNTIYF. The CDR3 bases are TGTGCCAGCAGCCGGGGGAGCTCTGGAAACACCATATATTTT.